A selection of T cell receptor beta chains follows, all from one sample in a study of cytomegalovirus exposure and HLA in healthy donors. Measured with immunoSEQ multiplex PCR; TCRdb has only the in-frame clones, and not every one. The data show 120,000 to 150,000 clones, with less than 85% seen just once and roughly 1.9% held by the top ten. The sequencing sample was made of PBMCs. These receptors originate from a man in his forties in good health and CMV-seronegative. CDR3s include the opening cysteine and the closing phenylalanine or tryptophan. A D gene is named only where the DNA matches it firmly. Size is omitted from some rows. Given values are once, few, many or a class for expanded clones.

TRBJ2-7 | . | TRBV5-6 | TRBD1 | TGTGCCAGCAGCCCCGGACAGGGAAGGTTCTCCTACGAGCAGTACTTC | CASSPGQGRFSYEQYF
TRBJ1-1 | . | TRBV19 | . | TGTGCCAGTAGTATCGGTATCGGGGGAACTGAAGCTTTCTTT | CASSIGIGGTEAFF
TRBJ2-5 | few | TRBV6-5 | . | TGTGCCAGCACGGAACCGGGACAAGAGACCCAGTACTTC | CASTEPGQETQYF
TRBJ1-2 | few | TRBV5-1 | TRBD1 | TGCGCCAGCAGCTTGGGGGACAGGGGGTTCTATGGCTACACCTTC | CASSLGDRGFYGYTF
TRBJ1-1 | . | TRBV11-3 | . | TGTGCCAGCAGCGGTAGCGGGAACACTGAAGCTTTCTTT | CASSGSGNTEAFF
TRBJ2-1 | . | TRBV5-1 | . | TGCGCCAGCAGCTTTAGCGTCCATGAGCAGTTCTTC | CASSFSVHEQFF
TRBJ1-3 | few | TRBV19 | . | TGTGCCACTAGAATCGCCGGTAGTGGAAACACCATATATTTT | CATRIAGSGNTIYF
TRBJ2-3 | . | TRBV5-5 | TRBD1 | TGTGCCAGCAGCCCGGGACAGAACGTCCCCACAGATACGCAGTATTTT | CASSPGQNVPTDTQYF
TRBJ2-3 | . | TRBV19 | . | TGTGCCAGTAGTCCTCAGGGAAGCACAGATACGCAGTATTTT | CASSPQGSTDTQYF
TRBJ2-3 | . | TRBV9 | . | TGTGCCAGCAGCGTAGGTGCAGGAGGGGTAGATACGCAGTATTTT | CASSVGAGGVDTQYF
TRBJ1-1 | . | TRBV30 | . | TGTGCCTGGAGTGTAAACGGGAACACTGAAGCTTTCTTT | CAWSVNGNTEAFF
TRBJ1-2 | . | TRBV19 | TRBD1 | TGTGCCAGTAGTATTTCGTTCGACAGGGGAGGCTACACCTTC | CASSISFDRGGYTF
TRBJ2-7 | . | TRBV10-3 | TRBD1 | TGTGCCATCAGCCTCGGACAGGCATACGAGCAGTACTTC | CAISLGQAYEQYF
TRBJ2-1 | . | TRBV5-4 | TRBD2 | TGTGCCAGCAGCTTGCGTGTTAGCGGGAGCGATGAGCAGTTCTTC | CASSLRVSGSDEQFF
TRBJ1-2 | . | TRBV6-5 | TRBD1 | TGTGCCAGCAGCTCCGGGACAGGGGCCTATGGCTACACCTTC | CASSSGTGAYGYTF
TRBJ2-7 | . | TRBV28 | TRBD1 | TGTGCCAGCAGCACAGGGGAGTACGAGCAGTACTTC | CASSTGEYEQYF
TRBJ1-3 | . | TRBV14 | . | TGTGCCAGCAGCCCCAGGGGTCAGACTACTGGAAACACCATATATTTT | CASSPRGQTTGNTIYF
TRBJ1-5 | . | TRBV19 | . | TGTGCCAGTAGTATACACCTAGATCAGCCCCAGCATTTT | CASSIHLDQPQHF
TRBJ1-4 | . | TRBV2 | TRBD1 | TGTGCCAGCAGTACGCAGGGGGCGGCTAATGAAAAACTGTTTTTT | CASSTQGAANEKLFF
TRBJ1-4 | . | TRBV5-1 | TRBD1 | TGCGCCAGCAGCTCACAGGGGGCAGTAACTAATGAAAAACTGTTTTTT | CASSSQGAVTNEKLFF
TRBJ1-5 | . | TRBV5-1 | TRBD1 | TGCGCCAGCAGCCTCGGGACAGGGGGAGGTGGCAATCAGCCCCAGCATTTT | CASSLGTGGGGNQPQHF
TRBJ2-7 | . | TRBV5-5 | . | TGTGCCAGCAGCTGGGGACTTGGCTACGAGCAGTACTTC | CASSWGLGYEQYF
TRBJ2-2 | . | TRBV25-1 | TRBD2 | TGTGCCAGCAGTGCTAGCGGGCCTAACACCGGGGAGCTGTTTTTT | CASSASGPNTGELFF
TRBJ1-4 | once | TRBV28 | . | TGTGCCAGTAGTTTACCGACAGGAGTAAATGAAAAACTGTTTTTT | CASSLPTGVNEKLFF
TRBJ2-1 | few | TRBV5-4 | TRBD1 | TGTGCCAGCAGTTGGACAGGGGAAACTGAGCAGTTCTTC | CASSWTGETEQFF
TRBJ1-1 | few | TRBV4-1 | . | TGCGCCAGCAGACGGTCAGGCGCGGGTGCTGAAGCTTTCTTT | CASRRSGAGAEAFF
TRBJ1-4 | . | TRBV30 | TRBD1 | TGTGCCTGGAGCGCGGGACAGGGGGCTAGGAGGACTAATGAAAAACTGTTTTTT | CAWSAGQGARRTNEKLFF
TRBJ1-1 | . | TRBV15 | . | TGTGCCACCAGCAGAGAGAGAAGAGTTGAAGCTTTCTTT | CATSRERRVEAFF
TRBJ1-5 | . | TRBV27 | . | TGTGCCAGCAGTTTACAACTAAGACAGCCCCAGCATTTT | CASSLQLRQPQHF
TRBJ1-5 | . | TRBV28 | . | TGTGCCAGCAGTTTAACAGGGTTGAGTCAGCCCCAGCATTTT | CASSLTGLSQPQHF
TRBJ1-2 | few | TRBV4-1 | . | TGCGCCAGCAGCCAGAACACTCCTTCAGCAGGGGTAACAAACTATGGCTACACCTTC | CASSQNTPSAGVTNYGYTF
TRBJ2-2 | few | TRBV28 | TRBD1 | TGTGCCAGCACCTTATTTACGTTTAGGACAGGGGGAACCGGGGAGCTGTTTTTT | CASTLFTFRTGGTGELFF
TRBJ2-1 | few | TRBV29-1 | . | TGCAGCGTTGTCGGTGGCAGGGGCCTCTACAATGAGCAGTTCTTC | CSVVGGRGLYNEQFF
TRBJ2-5 | . | TRBV28 | TRBD1 | TGTGCCAGCAGTTTATGGGTAGGGGGCTCGGGAGAGACCCAGTACTTC | CASSLWVGGSGETQYF
TRBJ2-3 | . | TRBV28 | TRBD2 | TGTGCCAGCCCGAGCTTAGAACTAGCGGGAGCGCACCCGTTGTATTTT | CASPSLELAGAHPLYF
TRBJ2-2 | . | TRBV11-3 | TRBD1 | TGTGCCAGCAGCTCCTCGACAGGGGGCCCCGGGGAGCTGTTTTTT | CASSSSTGGPGELFF
TRBJ2-1 | . | TRBV28 | . | TGTGCCAGCAGTTTGGACTATAACTCCTACAATGAGCAGTTCTTC | CASSLDYNSYNEQFF
TRBJ2-1 | few | TRBV7-6 | TRBD2 | TGTGCCAGCAGCTCCGGGGGCGGGGGGGCAAATGAGCAGTTCTTC | CASSSGGGGANEQFF
TRBJ2-4 | . | TRBV9 | . | TGTGCCAGCAGCGTCGGAGGGAATACCAAAAACATTCAGTACTTC | CASSVGGNTKNIQYF
TRBJ2-7 | . | TRBV9 | TRBD2 | TGTGCCAGCAGCGCGACTAGCGGGGGACCCTACGAGCAGTACTTC | CASSATSGGPYEQYF
TRBJ2-3 | . | TRBV27 | TRBD1 | TGTGCCAGCAGTTTATCAGGACAGGGTCCGCAGTATTTT | CASSLSGQGPQYF
TRBJ2-1 | . | TRBV6-4 | TRBD2 | TGTGCCAGCAGTGCCAGGACTAGCGGAGATCCGGCCAATGAGCAGTTCTTC | CASSARTSGDPANEQFF
TRBJ2-7 | . | TRBV6-5 | TRBD2 | TGTGCCAGCAGCCCGGGACTAGCGGGAATCTACGAGCAGTACTTC | CASSPGLAGIYEQYF
TRBJ2-3 | . | TRBV6-1 | TRBD2 | TGTGCCAGCCATTCCTTAGCGGGGGGCACAGATACGCAGTATTTT | CASHSLAGGTDTQYF
TRBJ2-7 | . | TRBV7-2 | TRBD2 | TGTGCCAGCAGCCCGGGACTAGCGGGATCCTACGAGCAGTACTTC | CASSPGLAGSYEQYF
TRBJ2-3 | . | TRBV11-2 | . | TGTGCCAGCAGCTTCCGGGGGATCACAGATACGCAGTATTTT | CASSFRGITDTQYF
TRBJ1-3 | . | TRBV5-4 | . | TGTGCCAGCAGACGGGACTTTGAGGGAAACACCATATATTTT | CASRRDFEGNTIYF
TRBJ2-7 | . | TRBV6-1 | . | TGTGCCAGCAGTGAAGAAGGGGCTCCCTACGAGCAGTACTTC | CASSEEGAPYEQYF